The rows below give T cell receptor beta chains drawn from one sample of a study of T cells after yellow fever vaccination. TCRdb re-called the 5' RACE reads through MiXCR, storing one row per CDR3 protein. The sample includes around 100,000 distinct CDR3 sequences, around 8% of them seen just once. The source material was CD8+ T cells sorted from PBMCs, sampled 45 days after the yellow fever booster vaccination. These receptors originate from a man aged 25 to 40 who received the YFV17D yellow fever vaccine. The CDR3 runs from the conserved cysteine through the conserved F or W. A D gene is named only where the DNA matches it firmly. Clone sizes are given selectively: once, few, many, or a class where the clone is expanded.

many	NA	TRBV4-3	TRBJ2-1	CASSQVVGDPYNEQFF	TGCGCCAGCAGCCAAGTGGTGGGGGACCCCTACAATGAGCAGTTCTTC
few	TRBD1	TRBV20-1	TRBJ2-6	CSAGGDRAGANVLTF	TGCAGTGCGGGGGGGGACAGGGCTGGGGCCAACGTCCTGACTTTC
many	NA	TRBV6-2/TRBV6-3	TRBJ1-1	CASSYRDRSLVAFF	TGTGCCAGCAGTTACCGAGACAGGTCCCTTGTGGCTTTCTTT
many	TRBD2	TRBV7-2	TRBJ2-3	CASSSSGGSSDTQYF	TGTGCCAGCAGTTCCTCCGGCGGGAGCTCAGATACGCAGTATTTT
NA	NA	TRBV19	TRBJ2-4	CASSIDPDREGAKNIQYF	TGTGCCAGTAGTATAGACCCCGACAGGGAGGGGGCCAAAAACATTCAGTACTTC
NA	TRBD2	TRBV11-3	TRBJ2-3	CASSQGLAGPTDTQYF	TGTGCCAGCAGCCAGGGGCTAGCGGGGCCCACAGATACGCAGTATTTT
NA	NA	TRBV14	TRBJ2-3	CATRGGTDTQYF	TGTGCCACCCGAGGTGGGACAGATACGCAGTATTTT
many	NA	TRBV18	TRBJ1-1	CASSLRSTTEAFF	TGTGCCAGCTCCCTCAGGAGTACCACTGAAGCTTTCTTT
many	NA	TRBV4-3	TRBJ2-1	CASSQDESSYNEQFF	TGCGCCAGCAGCCAAGACGAGAGCTCCTACAATGAGCAGTTCTTC
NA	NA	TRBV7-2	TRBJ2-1	CASSLDWSSYNEQFF	TGTGCCAGCAGCTTAGACTGGAGCTCCTACAATGAGCAGTTCTTC
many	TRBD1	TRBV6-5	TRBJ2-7	CASSYGTGAYEQYF	TGTGCCAGCAGTTACGGGACAGGGGCCTACGAGCAGTACTTC
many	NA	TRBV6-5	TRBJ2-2	CASSYSIGPGELFF	TGTGCCAGCAGTTACTCGATCGGGCCCGGGGAGCTGTTTTTT
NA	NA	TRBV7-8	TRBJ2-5	CASSLVRAGLGETQYF	TGTGCCAGCAGCTTAGTGAGGGCAGGGTTGGGAGAGACCCAGTACTTC
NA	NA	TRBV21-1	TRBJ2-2	CASSKHGTGTGTGELFF	TGTGCCAGCAGCAAACACGGGACAGGGACAGGCACCGGGGAGCTGTTTTTT
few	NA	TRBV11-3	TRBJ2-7	CASSFKGDGGEQYF	TGTGCCAGCAGCTTTAAGGGGGATGGCGGGGAGCAGTACTTC
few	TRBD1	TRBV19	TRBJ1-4	CASTQPRTGGFEKLFF	TGTGCCAGTACCCAACCGAGGACAGGGGGTTTTGAAAAACTGTTTTTT
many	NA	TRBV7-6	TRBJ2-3	CASSGTGGRTDTQYF	TGTGCCAGCAGCGGAACCGGGGGCCGCACAGATACGCAGTATTTT
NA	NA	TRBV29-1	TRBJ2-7	CSVEGVAGPTYEQYF	TGCAGCGTTGAAGGGGTCGCGGGACCGACCTACGAGCAGTACTTC
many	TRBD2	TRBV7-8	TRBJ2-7	CASSISGRAHEQYF	TGTGCCAGCAGCATTAGCGGGAGGGCCCACGAGCAGTACTTC